This TCR beta chain was identified in a study of control samples from healthy donors and cancer patients. Only in-frame clones appear in the TCRdb table, and some are missing; sequencing was by immunoSEQ multiplex PCR. The repertoire holds 70,000 to 95,000 clones, with approximately 94% as singletons. This CDR3 is 18 amino acids long. CDR1 and CDR2 (germline): MDHEN, SYDVKM. Trimming shortened V by 4 bases and J by 9 bases, and 31 bases separated the two germline ends. This receptor was identified in a woman between 35 and 50 years old with lung cancer. The J gene is TRBJ2-7, the V gene TRBV28; tentatively, D is TRBD1 (7 bases). The sample consisted of PBMCs. The CDR3 sequence: CASSSPVVLTGSGGRQYF. In nucleotides, the CDR3 is TGTGCCAGCAGTTCTCCAGTTGTATTGACGGGCTCAGGGGGGAGGCAGTACTTC. The full variable domain, with the rest looked up from reference TRBV28 and TRBJ2-7, is DVKVTQSSRYLVKRTGEKVFLECVQDMDHENMFWYRQDPGLGLRLIYFSYDVKMKEKGDIPEGYSVSREKKERFSLILESASTNQTSMYLCASSSPVVLTGSGGRQYFGPGTRLTVT.